This is a list of T cell receptor beta chains from one sample in a study of CD8 T cells in ankylosing spondylitis. TCRdb passed the 5' RACE reads through MiXCR, listing each CDR3 protein once. The table includes 10,000 to 15,000 distinct CDR3 sequences, more than 2.5% detected once. Material: blood, either unsorted or a sorted T cell fraction (not recorded which). These receptors came from a male donor with ankylosing spondylitis or in good health (not recorded which). The CDR3 runs from the conserved cysteine through the conserved F or W. Fields, in order: CDR3 length, D gene, V gene, J gene, CDR3 protein. D genes are given only for firm matches.

CDR3 length: 21
D gene: TRBD1
V gene: TRBV9
J gene: TRBJ2-3
CDR3 protein: CASSVSMIGTGAPPSTDTQYF

CDR3 length: 11
D gene: .
V gene: TRBV9
J gene: TRBJ2-3
CDR3 protein: CASSPADTQYF

CDR3 length: 16
D gene: .
V gene: TRBV9
J gene: TRBJ1-4
CDR3 protein: CASSVGNRVPNEKLFF

CDR3 length: 14
D gene: .
V gene: TRBV9
J gene: TRBJ2-7
CDR3 protein: CASSVGSDSYEQYF

CDR3 length: 14
D gene: .
V gene: TRBV9
J gene: TRBJ1-5
CDR3 protein: CASGGAGVNQPQHF

CDR3 length: 14
D gene: .
V gene: TRBV9
J gene: TRBJ2-3
CDR3 protein: CASSVGVITDTQYF

CDR3 length: 13
D gene: .
V gene: TRBV9
J gene: TRBJ2-2
CDR3 protein: CASNVFGGEELFF

CDR3 length: 15
D gene: TRBD1
V gene: TRBV9
J gene: TRBJ1-1
CDR3 protein: CASSEGQGANTEAFF

CDR3 length: 16
D gene: .
V gene: TRBV9
J gene: TRBJ2-3
CDR3 protein: CASSVYGGGGADTQYF

CDR3 length: 14
D gene: .
V gene: TRBV9
J gene: TRBJ1-2
CDR3 protein: CASSVGTGPDGYTF

CDR3 length: 13
D gene: .
V gene: TRBV9
J gene: TRBJ1-1
CDR3 protein: CASSPTGNTEAFF

CDR3 length: 15
D gene: .
V gene: TRBV9
J gene: TRBJ2-1
CDR3 protein: CASSVVSGSYNEQFF

CDR3 length: 12
D gene: .
V gene: TRBV9
J gene: TRBJ1-1
CDR3 protein: CASGSQNTEAFF

CDR3 length: 17
D gene: .
V gene: TRBV9
J gene: TRBJ2-5
CDR3 protein: CASSVAGEVKGQETQYF

CDR3 length: 15
D gene: TRBD1
V gene: TRBV9
J gene: TRBJ2-6
CDR3 protein: CASRTGSSGANVLTF

CDR3 length: 17
D gene: TRBD2
V gene: TRBV9
J gene: TRBJ2-1
CDR3 protein: CASSVAMGVAGDNEQFF

CDR3 length: 15
D gene: TRBD2
V gene: TRBV9
J gene: TRBJ2-3
CDR3 protein: CASSVVTGGVDTQYF

CDR3 length: 15
D gene: TRBD1
V gene: TRBV9
J gene: TRBJ1-2
CDR3 protein: CASSPTFDRAHGYTF

CDR3 length: 14
D gene: TRBD1
V gene: TRBV9
J gene: TRBJ1-1
CDR3 protein: CASSVERTGSTAFF

CDR3 length: 19
D gene: TRBD2
V gene: TRBV9
J gene: TRBJ2-3
CDR3 protein: CASSARVAGGGGRTDTQYF

CDR3 length: 14
D gene: .
V gene: TRBV9
J gene: TRBJ2-7
CDR3 protein: CASSVVFGAGEQYF

CDR3 length: 15
D gene: TRBD1
V gene: TRBV9
J gene: TRBJ2-2
CDR3 protein: CASSALGQTTGELFF

CDR3 length: 14
D gene: .
V gene: TRBV9
J gene: TRBJ2-5
CDR3 protein: CASSVGLGQETQYF

CDR3 length: 17
D gene: TRBD2
V gene: TRBV9
J gene: TRBJ2-5
CDR3 protein: CASSARLAGGPGETQYF

CDR3 length: 15
D gene: .
V gene: TRBV9
J gene: TRBJ2-1
CDR3 protein: CASSVGPGLYNEQFF

CDR3 length: 15
D gene: .
V gene: TRBV9
J gene: TRBJ2-7
CDR3 protein: CASSVGWGTGYEQYF

CDR3 length: 15
D gene: .
V gene: TRBV9
J gene: TRBJ2-7
CDR3 protein: CASSPNGVTTYEQYF

CDR3 length: 15
D gene: TRBD2
V gene: TRBV9
J gene: TRBJ2-7
CDR3 protein: CASSVMASGSDEQYF

CDR3 length: 15
D gene: TRBD1
V gene: TRBV9
J gene: TRBJ1-2
CDR3 protein: CASSVVQGANYGYTF

CDR3 length: 11
D gene: .
V gene: TRBV9
J gene: TRBJ1-1
CDR3 protein: CASTLNTEAFF

CDR3 length: 15
D gene: TRBD2
V gene: TRBV9
J gene: TRBJ2-1
CDR3 protein: CASSQRIGTSDEQFF

CDR3 length: 20
D gene: TRBD2
V gene: TRBV9
J gene: TRBJ2-3
CDR3 protein: CASSVAPFSGTSRATDTQYF

CDR3 length: 16
D gene: TRBD1
V gene: TRBV9
J gene: TRBJ2-2
CDR3 protein: CASSSRQGDNTGELFF

CDR3 length: 14
D gene: .
V gene: TRBV9
J gene: TRBJ2-2
CDR3 protein: CASSVDSGTGELFF

CDR3 length: 15
D gene: .
V gene: TRBV9
J gene: TRBJ1-3
CDR3 protein: CASSQDSFSGNTIYF